Detailed here is one T cell receptor (beta chain). This clonotype was seen repeatedly, ten times or more. What antigen it recognizes has not been identified. No base quality values were provided; no much bigger clone lies one nucleotide off. This sample was included in a study of blood T cells in healthy people across ages (dated by TCRdb to the mid-2010s). With respect to the entire study: In model experiments, roughly one uniquely barcoded TCR beta cDNA molecule per two T cells was captured by template switching. To track age-related changes in TCR beta repertoire diversity, the study relied on deep sequencing normalized with unique cDNA molecular identifiers. The donors were divided into four age groups: young (average approximately 15 years), middle-aged (under 40), aged (approximately 59) and long-lived (roughly 88). To avoid experimental bias, donors of different ages were spread randomly across the sequencing lanes. Using the same blood draw, the study looked at two additional independent replicas of 1 million unique cDNA reads for two donors, one aged 18 to 30 and the other aged 80 or older.

The CDR3 spans 15 residues, from the cysteine through the phenylalanine. Here the CDR3 DNA is all that survives: 45 bases in frame from base 1. Compared with germline, V lacks 3 bases and J lacks 7 bases; bases without a gene match: 10. Broader findings and caveats from the paper: Because profiling used bulk unsorted PBMCs, naive and antigen-experienced compartments could not be compared conclusively. Compared with the aged group, more naive CD4+ T cells, fewer expanded clones and increased TCR diversity were shown by the long-lived group, suggesting age selection. Estimates of total diversity based on one million sequenced T cells were considered lower bounds and underestimates. Observed TCR beta diversity per million T cells fell roughly linearly with age, and a significant reduction was already apparent by age roughly 41. Because the CMV infection status of the donors was unknown, age-related changes in expanded clonotypes may potentially have been confounded. There was a strong correlation between observed TCR beta diversity and the percentage of naive T cells measured by flow cytometry.

Donors were under 40 systemically healthy Caucasian individuals from Russia aged roughly 6 to 90 years. Each donor gave 9 to 10 milliliters of peripheral blood, collected into EDTA-treated Vacutainer tubes. PBMCs were isolated by Ficoll-Paque density-gradient centrifugation, with at least 6.5 million obtained per sample. Trizol reagent was used to extract total RNA from the PBMCs, yielding at least 5.5 micrograms per sample. Naive CD45RAhigh/CD27high T cell percentages were measured by flow cytometry on a PBMC aliquot from every donor. Library generation was performed with 5' RACE. TCRdb shows the sequencer as Illumina HiSeq 2500. A second roughly 6 to 11 cycle PCR used a sample-barcoded 5' primer and a J-beta primer mix. A template-switch 5' adaptor carrying 12 random nucleotides introduced a unique molecular identifier onto each TCR beta cDNA molecule. Each sample yielded at least 3 million CDR3-containing paired-end reads. First-strand cDNA was synthesized from all RNA with the Mint cDNA synthesis kit, primed by a TRBC-specific oligonucleotide. After uracil-DNA glycosylase treatment, a first 18-cycle PCR used universal primers M1SS and BC2_uni_R on all cDNA. The paper's processing steps were these. For normalization, 1 million high-quality reads were randomly selected from each sample, with every read carrying a distinct molecular identifier. Reads sharing molecular identifiers were discarded rather than binned into consensus sequences. MiTCR, run with a Q25 quality threshold and the strictest error-elimination algorithm, handled CDR3 identification, clonotype clustering and error correction. A nonparametric unseen species model with Euler transformation was used to estimate a lower bound on total TCR beta diversity. In TCRdb, the public reads were trimmed at Q25 with fastp and aligned with MiXCR, with productive beta chains retained. A single entry per CDR3 protein holds the most common genes and DNA from its merged rows. In this record, the V and J calls reflect TCRdb's handling and not the investigators' own analysis. Across this sample there are 800,000 to 950,000 distinct CDR3 sequences, with approximately 49% seen only once. The biggest ten clones account for under 15% of the sample.

The specimen was blood. Recombination connected TRBV12-3 or TRBV12-4 to TRBJ2-7, and 9 bases in between align with TRBD1. The source of this sequence is a man aged 30-40 years in good health. The nucleotides read TGTGCCAGCAGTTTGGAGACAGGGGGAAAACGTGAGCAGTACTTC. Translated, this gives CASSLETGGKREQYF.